This TCR beta chain was sequenced during a study of Ad26.COV2.S vaccination and SARS-CoV-2 variants (dated by TCRdb to the early 2020s). Some background on the complete study: Donors in the vaccine arm were drawn from COV1001, a multicentre, randomized, double-blind, placebo-controlled phase I-IIa trial testing Ad26.COV2.S in healthy adults. Ad26.COV2.S was administered intramuscularly at 5 x 10^10 or 1 x 10^11 viral particles, either as a single shot or as two shots given 56 days apart. Sequencing of the TCRbeta repertoire served to evaluate the specificity and breadth of SARS-CoV-2-reactive T cell receptors following Ad26.COV2.S vaccination. A total of 32 samples were included in the TCR-sequenced set, comprising around 19 Ad26.COV2.S vaccine recipients, 5 placebo recipients and 8 SARS-CoV-2 convalescent individuals. Trial participants were randomized into five groups of five: low-dose or high-dose Ad26.COV2.S given once or twice, or placebo on both occasions. Investigators remained blinded to trial group allocation during experiments and outcome assessment. Study-wide conclusions, independent of this receptor: Non-spike TCR breadth was comparable between vaccine and placebo recipients, consistent with the vaccine containing only spike. The authors noted that the TCR breadth and depth analyses may have underestimated total T cell responses. The study was not powered for comparison of responses between vaccine doses or regimens. Higher spike-specific TCR breadth was observed in Ad26.COV2.S recipients than in placebo recipients (P = 0.0014). After vaccination, substantial breadth of spike-specific CD8+ and CD4+ T cell responses was reported.

The germline V gene yields MDHEN for CDR1 and SYDVKM for CDR2. The V end loses 1 base and the J end loses 1 base, and a stretch of 7 bases separates them. The CDR3 sequence holds 14 residues, the cysteine and phenylalanine included. Left in the record is the CDR3 DNA by itself, 42 bases read in frame from the first base. TCRbeta CDR3 regions were sequenced with the immunoSEQ Assay. After extraction, genomic DNA underwent amplification by bias-controlled multiplex PCR, followed by high-throughput sequencing. The published analysis was carried out like this. To quantify the absolute abundance of each unique TCRbeta CDR3 region, sequences were collapsed and filtered. T cell fraction was estimated by normalizing TCRbeta template counts to usable DNA, with usable DNA measured through amplification of reference genes found in all nucleated cells. Repertoire TCRs were annotated as SARS-CoV-2-specific by exact matching of V gene, CDR3 amino acid sequence and J gene to a known reactive TCR set. The reference SARS-CoV-2 TCR set was obtained from MIRA and was filtered for enrichment in COVID-19-positive ImmuneCODE repertoires, whereby public or cross-reactive TCRs were removed. Using the MIRA antigens, annotated TCRs were further analysed by specific ORF or by position within an ORF. Breadth was defined as annotated unique rearrangements over total unique productive rearrangements; depth was the summed frequency of those rearrangements. Group comparisons of TCR breadth used two-sided Wilcoxon rank-sum tests. This immuneACCESS table, as held by TCRdb, lists in-frame sequences with V and J called but not all clones. Of the missing ones, under half trace to an unresolved V gene in checked studies; the others have no known cause. The V and J calls and clone size were taken over from that table, and D and trimming were inferred from the DNA. This sample lists some 340,000 clones; roughly 86% were detected once. The ten largest clones represent 1.9% of the sample.

The sample's treatment or condition label, in plain terms: about 20 received Ad26.COV2.S at low or high dose, single or two shots; 5 received placebo; per-sample allocation not given. Repertoires of vaccine and placebo recipients were sequenced from samples collected on day 63 after the first injection. Cohort 1b enrolled roughly 25 adults aged 18-55 years at a single site in Boston, USA, between 29 July and 7 August 2020. Ad26.COV2.S consisted of a replication-incompetent adenovirus type 26 vector by which a prefusion-stabilized SARS-CoV-2 spike protein from the original Wuhan strain was expressed. A remark on this clone: No antigen is known for it. No base quality values were provided; no much bigger clone lies one nucleotide off.

The chain is encoded by TRBV28 joined to TRBJ1-1, with the D segment identity uncertain. This TCR was sampled from a person between 18 and 60 years old who received the Ad26.COV2.S COVID-19 vaccine or a placebo. Material: peripheral blood, obtained in a trial of Ad26.COV2.S vaccine versus placebo. This receptor carries the CDR3 CASSLSSGNTEAFF. The DNA is as follows: TGTGCCAGCAGTTTATCATCAGGGAACACTGAAGCTTTCTTT.